This T cell receptor beta chain was found in a study of spatial heterogeneity in lung cancer. Sample time point: sample taken at primary tumor resection. Sequencing covered unsorted whole RNA taken from tumor, nontumor lung or frozen PBMC. TCRdb fed the 5' RACE reads into MiXCR, producing one record per CDR3 protein. This table has 3,000 to 4,500 distinct CDR3 sequences, 8.6% appearing once. Losses at the gene ends were 6 bases for V and 5 bases for J; bases not matched to a gene: 4. CDR1 MDHEN and CDR2 SYDVKM come from the germline V gene. This CDR3 spans 13 amino acids. About this clonotype itself: Its antigen is not identified.

Study outcomes and limitations: Tumor mutation counts were tracked by expanded intratumoral alpha and beta TCR counts.

The source material was lung tumor tissue, sampled at surgery. The sequence came from a male donor with early-stage non-small cell lung cancer. J is TRBJ2-7 and V is TRBV28; TRBD1 agrees at 10 bases. The CDR3: CASSGTGVNEQYF. CDR3 DNA sequence: TGTGCCAGCAGCGGGACAGGGGTGAACGAGCAGTACTTC. Using reference TRBV28 and TRBJ2-7 for the parts outside the CDR3, the full variable domain is DVKVTQSSRYLVKRTGEKVFLECVQDMDHENMFWYRQDPGLGLRLIYFSYDVKMKEKGDIPEGYSVSREKKERFSLILESASTNQTSMYLCASSGTGVNEQYFGPGTRLTVT.